This record concerns one T cell receptor beta chain sequence. Antigen unknown. This entry is derived from a study of cytomegalovirus exposure and HLA in healthy donors. Study-level background: Earlier work reported around 110 million unique TCR beta sequences from 150 million to 200 million T cells.

Germline V gene sequence: CDR1 MDHEN, CDR2 SYDVKM. The CDR3 consists of 15 residues. Germline trimming cut 8 bases from V and 8 bases from J; bases unmatched to any gene: 10. The PCR was carried out with 60 Vbeta primers and 13 Jbeta primers. TCRdb's copy holds only in-frame clones and misses some; the assay was immunoSEQ multiplex PCR. The sample shows about 160,000 clones, more than 75% of them seen only once. Study results and limitations: Overall, approximately 150 TCR beta chains were annotated as cytomegalovirus-associated.

This rearrangement joins TRBV28 to TRBJ1-4; 11 bases map to TRBD1. The sequenced sample was PBMCs. The sequence derives from a human donor in good health. The CDR3 DNA is TGTGCCAGCTCAATTTCCGGGACAGGGGGAGAAAAACTGTTTTTT. This gives the protein CASSISGTGGEKLFF.